The 9 T cell receptor beta chains given below trace back to one sample, sequenced in a study of breast tumors, draining lymph nodes, adjacent tissues. TCRdb itself ran the multiplex PCR reads through MiXCR, one entry per CDR3 protein. The repertoire holds 200,000 to 250,000 distinct CDR3 sequences, roughly a third seen once, with approximately 4% in the top ten. Breast cancer patients provided tissue from their axillary draining lymph nodes. The sequencing input was axillary lymph node tissue. Receptors were obtained from a female donor with breast cancer. Some clones in this sample may be carry-over from other donors' samples.

V gene TRBV20-1 combines with J gene TRBJ2-3; the D gene is possibly TRBD1 (6 bases). Germline V gene sequence: CDR1 DFQATT, CDR2 SNEGSKA (reference sequence). The ends were cut back, 0 bases at V and 6 bases at J, with 10 bases in the middle. This CDR3 spans 13 amino acids. The DNA for the CDR3 is TGCAGTGCTAGAGATACAGGGACGGATACGCAGTATTTT. Translated: CSARDTGTDTQYF.

This clonotype has ten or more counts. This sequence joins TRBV20-1 and TRBJ1-2; D is uncertain. This CDR3 has 12 amino acids. Looked up from germline, CDR1 is DFQATT and CDR2 is SNEGSKA (reference sequence). Trimming shortened V by 5 bases and J by 8 bases, and 15 bases separated the two germline ends. CDR3 in DNA: TGCAGTGCTCCGTCTGGGGTAGGGGGCTACACCTTC. Encoded protein: CSAPSGVGGYTF.

This clonotype occurred many times. This chain uses TRBV9 with TRBJ2-1, with TRBD2 as a possible D gene (5 bases). The CDR3 loop spans 16 amino acids. CDR1 and CDR2 (germline): SGDLS, YYNGEE. The V end lost 5 bases, the J end lost 0 bases, and 15 bases lay between the germline ends. The CDR3 DNA reads as TGTGCCAGCAGTCCCGGACTCCCTAGCTCCTACAATGAGCAGTTCTTC. Its protein is CASSPGLPSSYNEQFF. The variable domain in full, with the rest retrieved from reference TRBV9 and TRBJ2-1, is DSGVTQTPKHLITATGQRVTLRCSPRSGDLSVYWYQQSLDQGLQFLIQYYNGEERAKGNILERFSAQQFPDLHSELNLSSLELGDSALYFCASSPGLPSSYNEQFFGPGTRLTVL.

This clonotype was recorded at least ten times. This chain uses TRBV12-3 or TRBV12-4 with TRBJ2-3; TRBD2 agrees at 12 bases. V lost 1 base to trimming and J lost 1 base; unmatched junction nucleotides: 9. The CDR3 covers 19 residues. DNA for the CDR3: TGTGCCAGCAGTTTAGTGTCTCCGGGACTAGCGGGTCGCACAGATACGCAGTATTTT. This translates into CASSLVSPGLAGRTDTQYF.

The DNA for the CDR3 is TGCGCCAGCAGCCGTTGGGGGTCCCCCGGCACAGATACGCAGTATTTT. This gives the protein CASSRWGSPGTDTQYF. J is TRBJ2-3 and V is TRBV5-1; the D call may be TRBD1 or TRBD2 (5 bases each). The CDR3 is made up of 16 amino acids. Trimming took off 4 bases at V and 1 base at J, with 16 bases between the two ends. CDR1 and CDR2 (germline): SGHRS, YFSETQ. The variable domain in full, completed from reference TRBV5-1 and TRBJ2-3, reads KAGVTQTPRYLIKTRGQQVTLSCSPISGHRSVSWYQQTPGQGLQFLFEYFSETQRNKGNFPGRFSGRQFSNSRSEMNVSTLELGDSALYLCASSRWGSPGTDTQYFGPGTRLTVL.

This chain uses TRBV11-2 with TRBJ2-2; TRBD1 matches at 7 bases. CDR1 SGHAT and CDR2 FQNNGV come from the germline V gene. This CDR3 has 15 amino acids. V dropped 5 bases and J dropped 4; count of bases not matched to a gene: 7. The DNA for the CDR3 is TGTGCCAGCAGCGTCGGGACAGCGACCACCGGGGAGCTGTTTTTT. Its protein product is CASSVGTATTGELFF.

As for this clonotype: The germline gene is not matched at one end of the junction; a read error may be the cause. V gene TRBV20-1 combines with J gene TRBJ1-5; 9 bases line up with TRBD1. The CDR3 length is 17 residues. Germline assignment: CDR1 DFQATT and CDR2 SNEGSKA (reference sequence). The CDR3 region has the DNA TGCAGTGCTAGGGTTCGGGGACAGGGATCTAGCAATCAGCCCCGGCATTTT. This sequence encodes CSARVRGQGSSNQPRHF.

This clonotype appeared many times. The CDR3 region is CASSISVYGYTF. CDR3 DNA: TGTGCCAGTAGTATATCTGTCTATGGCTACACCTTC. V and J are TRBV19 and TRBJ1-2, with no clear D. Germline V gives CDR1 LNHDA, CDR2 SQIVND (reference sequence). The CDR3 covers 12 residues. With 2 bases removed from V and 4 bases from J, the gap between germline ends came to 5 bases.

Ten or more counts support this clonotype. This chain connects TRBV7-8 to TRBJ1-2; D is perhaps TRBD1 (6 bases). CDR1 is SGHVS, CDR2 FQNEAQ, per germline. Trimming left V 1 base short and J 5 bases short, with 20 bases between. The length of the CDR3 is 17 residues. As DNA, the CDR3 is TGTGCCAGCAGCTTAGGCTCTAGAGCAGGGGTGCGATATGGCTACACCTTC. It yields the protein CASSLGSRAGVRYGYTF.